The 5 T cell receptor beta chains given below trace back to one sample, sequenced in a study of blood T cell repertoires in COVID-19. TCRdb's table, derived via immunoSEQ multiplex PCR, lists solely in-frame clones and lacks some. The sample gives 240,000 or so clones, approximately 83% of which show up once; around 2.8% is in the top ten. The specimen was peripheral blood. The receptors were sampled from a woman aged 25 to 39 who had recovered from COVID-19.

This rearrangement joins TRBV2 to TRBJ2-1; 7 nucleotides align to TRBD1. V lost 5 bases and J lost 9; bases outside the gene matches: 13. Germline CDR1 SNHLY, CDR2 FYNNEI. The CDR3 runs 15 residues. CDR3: CASSIGASSGGEQFF. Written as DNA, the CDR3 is TGTGCCAGCAGTATCGGGGCCTCCTCAGGGGGTGAGCAGTTCTTC.

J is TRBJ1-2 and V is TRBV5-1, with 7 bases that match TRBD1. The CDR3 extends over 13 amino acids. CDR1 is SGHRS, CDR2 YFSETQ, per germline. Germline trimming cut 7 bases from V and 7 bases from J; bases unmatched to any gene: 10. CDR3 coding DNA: TGCGCCAGCCGGGACAGCACCAAGAGTGGCTACACCTTC. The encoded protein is CASRDSTKSGYTF.

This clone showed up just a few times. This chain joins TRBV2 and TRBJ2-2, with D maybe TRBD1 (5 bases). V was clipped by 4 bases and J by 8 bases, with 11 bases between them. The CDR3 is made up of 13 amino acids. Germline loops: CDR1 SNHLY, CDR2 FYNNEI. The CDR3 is CASSVGAIGELFF. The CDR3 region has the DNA TGTGCCAGCAGTGTTGGGGCCATAGGGGAGCTGTTTTTT.

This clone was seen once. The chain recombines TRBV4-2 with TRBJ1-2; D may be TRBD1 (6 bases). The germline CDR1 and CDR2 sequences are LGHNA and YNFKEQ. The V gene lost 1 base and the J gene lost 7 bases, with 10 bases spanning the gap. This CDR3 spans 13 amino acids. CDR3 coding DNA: TGTGCCAGCAGCCAAGCAGGGGTCGGTGGCTACACCTTC. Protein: CASSQAGVGGYTF.

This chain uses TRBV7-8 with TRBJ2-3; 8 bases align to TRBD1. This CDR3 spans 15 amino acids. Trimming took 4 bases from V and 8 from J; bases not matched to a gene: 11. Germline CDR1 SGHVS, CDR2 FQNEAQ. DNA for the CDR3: TGTGCCAGCAGCTATACAGGGGGAGCAGGGGGTACGCAGTATTTT. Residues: CASSYTGGAGGTQYF.